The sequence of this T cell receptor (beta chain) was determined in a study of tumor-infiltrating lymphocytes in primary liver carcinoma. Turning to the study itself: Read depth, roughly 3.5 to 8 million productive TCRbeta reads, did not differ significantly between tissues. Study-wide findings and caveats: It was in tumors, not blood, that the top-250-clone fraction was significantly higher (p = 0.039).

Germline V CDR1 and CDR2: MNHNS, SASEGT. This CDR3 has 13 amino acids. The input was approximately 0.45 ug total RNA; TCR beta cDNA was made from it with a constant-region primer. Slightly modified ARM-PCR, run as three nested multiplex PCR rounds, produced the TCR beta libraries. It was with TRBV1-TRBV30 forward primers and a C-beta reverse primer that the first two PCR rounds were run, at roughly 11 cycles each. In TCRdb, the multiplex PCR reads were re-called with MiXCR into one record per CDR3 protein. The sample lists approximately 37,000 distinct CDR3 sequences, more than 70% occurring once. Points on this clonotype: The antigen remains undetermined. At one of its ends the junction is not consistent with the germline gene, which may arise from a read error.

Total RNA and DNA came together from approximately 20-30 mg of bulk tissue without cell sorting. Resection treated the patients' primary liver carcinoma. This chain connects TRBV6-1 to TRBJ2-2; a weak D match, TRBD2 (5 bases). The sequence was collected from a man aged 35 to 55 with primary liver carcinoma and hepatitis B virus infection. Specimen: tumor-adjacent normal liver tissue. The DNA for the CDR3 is TGTGCCAGGAGTGGATCTGACACCGGGGAGCTGCTTTTT. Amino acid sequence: CARSGSDTGELLF.